The 11 T cell receptor beta chains below all came from one sample that was sequenced in a study of beta chain features in type 1 diabetes. Study-wide findings and caveats: Type 1 diabetes patients showed a moderate but significant shortening of TCRB CDR3s in all four CD4+ subsets.

Sequencing targeted expressed TCRB transcripts, as all isolated RNA had been reverse transcribed. The repertoire was sequenced with immunoSEQ multiplex PCR; TCRdb's copy has only in-frame clones and lacks some. The sample has more than 300,000 clones, roughly 9% seen once; the top ten hold 0.9% to 1.1%. Their antigens remain unidentified. Sequencing used central memory CD4+ T cells from blood. Receptor source: a man aged 30 to 45 with type 1 diabetes.

About this clone: A much larger clone is a single base away; this may be a read error. This chain links TRBV20-1 with TRBJ2-5; perhaps TRBD2 as D (5 bases). Per germline, CDR1 DFQATT and CDR2 SNEGSKA (reference sequence). The CDR3 totals 11 residues. Here the CDR3 DNA reads TGCAGGGCTATGCGGGAAGAGACCCAGTACTTC. Translated: CRAMREETQYF.

This clone has more than one count but fewer than ten. The chain carries TRBV11-2 and TRBJ2-5, with a weak D call TRBD2 (5 bases). The CDR3 consists of 15 residues. In germline, CDR1 is SGHAT, CDR2 FQNNGV. The V end was cut by 5 bases, the J end by 5 bases, with 18 bases between. CDR3 coding DNA: TGTGCCAGCAGCCCGTCCACCGGGGAGTGGGAGACCCAGTACTTC. Translated: CASSPSTGEWETQYF.

The V and J genes are TRBV18 and TRBJ1-1; D is uncertain. V lost 2 bases, J lost 1 base, and 11 bases lay in between. The V gene's germline CDR1 is KGHSH and CDR2 LQKENI. The CDR3 extends over 15 amino acids. CDR3 loop: CASSPSLPGNTEAFF. In DNA form, the CDR3 reads TGTGCCAGCTCACCATCATTGCCAGGGAACACTGAAGCTTTCTTT. Variable domain in full (rest from reference TRBV18 and TRBJ1-1): NAGVMQNPRHLVRRRGQEARLRCSPMKGHSHVYWYRQLPEEGLKFMVYLQKENIIDESGMPKERFSAEFPKEGPSILRIQQVVRGDSAAYFCASSPSLPGNTEAFFGQGTRLTVV.

V usage is TRBV6-5 and J usage is TRBJ1-6; possibly TRBD1 for D (5 bases). There are 14 residues in the CDR3. CDR1 and CDR2 (germline): MNHEY, SVGAGI. V lost 7 bases to trimming and J lost 9 bases, with 16 bases between them. The CDR3: CASNLGGWGSPLHF. CDR3 DNA sequence: TGTGCCAGCAACCTCGGGGGATGGGGTTCACCCCTCCACTTT.

This sequence joins TRBV7-2 and TRBJ2-7; D perhaps matches TRBD2 (6 bases). V was clipped by 0 bases and J by 6 bases, with 12 bases between them. CDR1 and CDR2 (germline): SGHTA, FQGNSA. There are 14 residues in the CDR3. The CDR3 DNA reads TGTGCCAGCAGCTTAGCGGGACCAGCGGGCGAGCAGTACTTC. It is translated as CASSLAGPAGEQYF.

This clone was recorded many times. The chain is built from TRBV30 and TRBJ2-3, with D uncertain. CDR1 is GTSNPN, CDR2 SVGIG, per germline (reference sequence). This CDR3 comprises 11 residues. V dropped 1 base and J dropped 1 base, with 0 bases sitting between them. The CDR3 region has the DNA TGTGCCTGGAGTGGCACAGATACGCAGTATTTT. Protein product: CAWSGTDTQYF.

This clone appeared a single time. The chain joins TRBV28 to TRBJ1-5, with 9 bases aligning to TRBD1. The germline V gene encodes CDR1 MDHEN and CDR2 SYDVKM. Trimming took 6 bases from V and 3 from J; bases not matched to a gene: 6. CDR3 size: 15 residues. The CDR3 loop reads CASSTGQGHNQPQHF. The CDR3 nucleotides are TGTGCCAGCAGCACGGGACAGGGACACAATCAGCCCCAGCATTTT.

This clone appeared a few times. CDR3 sequence reads: CSVGGTYEQYF. The CDR3 bases are TGCAGCGTTGGGGGGACCTACGAGCAGTACTTC. The chain links TRBV29-1 to TRBJ2-7; D possibly uses TRBD1 or TRBD2 (5 bases each). Trimming took 4 bases from V and 2 from J, leaving 6 bases between them. In germline, CDR1 is SQVTM, CDR2 ANQGSEA. The CDR3 has 11 amino acids.

The table lists this clone with a few counts. The rearrangement uses TRBV7-9 and TRBJ2-7, with TRBD1 matching 8 bases. The germline V gene encodes CDR1 SEHNR and CDR2 FQNEAQ (reference sequence). The CDR3 is 15 amino acids. Trimming removed 3 bases from V and 0 bases from J; junction bases left unmatched: 4. The CDR3 DNA is TGTGCCAGCAGCTTCCGGACAGGGAGCTCCTACGAGCAGTACTTC. It encodes CASSFRTGSSYEQYF. The entire variable domain, with the rest obtained from reference TRBV7-9 and TRBJ2-7, is as follows: DTGVSQNPRHKITKRGQNVTFRCDPISEHNRLYWYRQTLGQGPEFLTYFQNEAQLEKSRLLSDRFSAERPKGSFSTLEIQRTEQGDSAMYLCASSFRTGSSYEQYFGPGTRLTVT.

This clone appeared a few times. The V and J genes are TRBV7-4 and TRBJ2-1; tentative D call: TRBD2 (6 bases). Per the germline V gene, CDR1 is SGHVT and CDR2 is SQSDAQ. The ends were cut back, 5 bases at V and 3 bases at J, with 20 bases in the middle. The CDR3 length is 17 residues. In nucleotides, the CDR3 is TGTGCCAGCAGCCTGAGGGTGGGACTTGCGGACTACAATGAGCAGTTCTTC. It specifies CASSLRVGLADYNEQFF.

This clone was seen repeatedly, ten times or more. The genes are TRBV28 and TRBJ2-7, with TRBD1 identical over 7 bases. Germline V gene sequence: CDR1 MDHEN, CDR2 SYDVKM. J was trimmed by 6 bases and V by 4 bases; bases with no gene match: 12. CDR3 length: 15 amino acids. The CDR3 region is CASSSRGRGPSEQYF. In DNA, the CDR3 is TGTGCCAGCAGTTCTAGGGGGCGCGGACCTTCCGAGCAGTACTTC.